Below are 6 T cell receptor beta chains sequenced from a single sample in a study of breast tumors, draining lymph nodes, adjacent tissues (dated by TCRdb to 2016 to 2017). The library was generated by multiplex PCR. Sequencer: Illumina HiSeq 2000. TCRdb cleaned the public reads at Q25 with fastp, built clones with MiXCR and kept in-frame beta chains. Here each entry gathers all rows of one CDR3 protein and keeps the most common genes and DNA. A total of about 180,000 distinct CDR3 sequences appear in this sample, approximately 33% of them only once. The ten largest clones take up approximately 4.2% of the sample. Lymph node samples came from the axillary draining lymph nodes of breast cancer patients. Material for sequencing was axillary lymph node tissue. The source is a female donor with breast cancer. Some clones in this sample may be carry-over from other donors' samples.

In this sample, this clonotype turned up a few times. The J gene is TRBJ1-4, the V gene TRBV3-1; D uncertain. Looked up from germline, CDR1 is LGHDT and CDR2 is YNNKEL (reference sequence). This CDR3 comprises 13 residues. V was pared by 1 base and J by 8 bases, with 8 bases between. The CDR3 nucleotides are TGTGCCAGCAGCCAAGGTCTTGTGGAAAAACTGTTTTTT. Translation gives CASSQGLVEKLFF.

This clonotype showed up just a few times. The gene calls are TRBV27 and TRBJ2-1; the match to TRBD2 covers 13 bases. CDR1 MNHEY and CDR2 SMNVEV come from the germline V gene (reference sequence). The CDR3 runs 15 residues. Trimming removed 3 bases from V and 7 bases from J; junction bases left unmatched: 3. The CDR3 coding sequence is TGTGCCAGCAGTTTGGGGACTAGCGGGGCTAATGAGCAGTTCTTC. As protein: CASSLGTSGANEQFF.

Here the CDR3 reads CSVEKSTWGQNTIYF. The CDR3 DNA reads TGCAGCGTTGAGAAATCAACGTGGGGACAGAACACCATATATTTT. The genes are TRBV29-1 and TRBJ1-3; 7 nucleotides agree with TRBD1. This CDR3 region has 15 residues. The germline CDR1 and CDR2 sequences are SQVTM and ANQGSEA. J lost 7 bases, V lost 3 bases, and 12 bases had no gene match.

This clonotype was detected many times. The DNA for the CDR3 is TGTGCCAGCAGTTTATTCTTTGCAGCGAGCTCCTACGAGCAGTACTTC. This translates into CASSLFFAASSYEQYF. The chain carries TRBV12-3 or TRBV12-4 and TRBJ2-7; unclear D gene. The CDR3 consists of 16 residues. Trimming stripped 2 bases from V and 0 bases from J, with 14 bases between.

CDR3: CASSLRGGGEFPGSGANVLTF. The CDR3, as DNA: TGTGCCAGCAGCTTAAGGGGGGGGGGAGAATTTCCTGGGTCCGGGGCCAACGTCCTGACTTTC. The V and J genes are TRBV7-3 and TRBJ2-6; 7 bases map to TRBD2. Germline loops: CDR1 SGHTA, CDR2 FQGTGA. This CDR3 contains 21 residues. Trimming removed 1 base from V and 4 bases from J; junction bases left unmatched: 19.

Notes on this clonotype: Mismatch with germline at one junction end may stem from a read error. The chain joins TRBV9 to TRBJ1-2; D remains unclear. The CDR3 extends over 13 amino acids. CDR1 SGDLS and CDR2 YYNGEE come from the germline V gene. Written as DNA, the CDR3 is TGTGCCTGCAGCGTAACCGAAAACTATGGCTACACCTTC. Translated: CACSVTENYGYTF.